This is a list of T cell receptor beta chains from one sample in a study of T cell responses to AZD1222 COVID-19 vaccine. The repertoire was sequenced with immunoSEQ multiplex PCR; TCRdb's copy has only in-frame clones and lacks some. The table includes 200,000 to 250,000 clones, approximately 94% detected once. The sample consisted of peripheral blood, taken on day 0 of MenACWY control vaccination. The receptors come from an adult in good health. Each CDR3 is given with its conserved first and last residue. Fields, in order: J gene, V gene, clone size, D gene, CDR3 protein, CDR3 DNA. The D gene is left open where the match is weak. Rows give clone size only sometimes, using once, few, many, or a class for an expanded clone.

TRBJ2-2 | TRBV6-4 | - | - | CASSENRGGELFF | TGTGCCAGCAGTGAAAATCGGGGCGGGGAGCTGTTTTTT
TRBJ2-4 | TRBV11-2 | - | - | CASSLRQGGKNIQYF | TGTGCCAGCAGCTTACGGCAGGGTGGCAAAAACATTCAGTACTTC
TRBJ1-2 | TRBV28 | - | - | CASSLGIPNNYGYTF | TGTGCCAGCAGTTTGGGGATACCGAACAACTATGGCTACACCTTC
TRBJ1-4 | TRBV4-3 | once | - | CASSQDRLNEKLFF | TGCGCCAGCAGCCAAGATCGATTAAATGAAAAACTGTTTTTT
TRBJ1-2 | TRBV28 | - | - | CASRPPGMYGYTF | TGTGCCAGCCGCCCTCCGGGGATGTATGGCTACACCTTC
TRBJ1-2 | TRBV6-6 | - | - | CASSSPGQSYYGYTF | TGTGCCAGCAGTTCCCCCGGACAGTCGTACTATGGCTACACCTTC
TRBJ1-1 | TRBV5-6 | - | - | CASSLGGGGLWGTEAFF | TGTGCCAGCAGCTTGGGTGGAGGTGGGCTCTGGGGCACTGAAGCTTTCTTT
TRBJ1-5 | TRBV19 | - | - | CASQRQAYSNQPQHF | TGTGCCAGCCAGCGACAGGCATATAGCAATCAGCCCCAGCATTTT
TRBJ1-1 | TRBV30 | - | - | CACGHPNTEAFF | TGTGCCTGTGGACATCCGAACACTGAAGCTTTCTTT
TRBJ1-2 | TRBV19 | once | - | CASSDGYYGYTF | TGTGCCAGTAGTGACGGGTACTATGGCTACACCTTC
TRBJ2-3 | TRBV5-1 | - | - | CASSLGLAATDTQYF | TGCGCCAGCAGCTTGGGGCTAGCAGCCACAGATACGCAGTATTTT
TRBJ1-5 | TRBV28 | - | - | CASIREGGNNQPQHF | TGTGCCAGCATCCGAGAGGGGGGAAACAATCAGCCCCAGCATTTT
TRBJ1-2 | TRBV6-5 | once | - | CASSPTSRRGYTF | TGTGCCAGCAGTCCCACCAGCAGGCGCGGCTACACCTTC
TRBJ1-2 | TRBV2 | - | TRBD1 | CASSDRDRDNYGYTF | TGTGCCAGCAGTGACCGAGACAGGGATAACTATGGCTACACCTTC
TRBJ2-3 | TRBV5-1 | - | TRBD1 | CASSSGQPTDTQYF | TGCGCCAGCAGCTCGGGACAGCCCACAGATACGCAGTATTTT
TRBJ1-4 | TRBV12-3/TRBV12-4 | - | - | CASRNRVGEKLFF | TGTGCCAGCAGGAACAGGGTTGGAGAAAAACTGTTTTTT
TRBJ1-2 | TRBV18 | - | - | CASSPLAQGPNSNYGYTF | TGTGCCAGCTCGCCACTAGCGCAAGGCCCTAATTCTAACTATGGCTACACCTTC
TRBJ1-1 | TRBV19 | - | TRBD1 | CASRRDRGNTEAFF | TGTGCCAGTAGGAGGGACAGGGGGAACACTGAAGCTTTCTTT
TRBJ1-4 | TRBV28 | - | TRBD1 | CASRNGDRTNEKLFF | TGTGCCAGCAGGAATGGGGACAGAACTAATGAAAAACTGTTTTTT
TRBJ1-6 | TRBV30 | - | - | CAWSVRAFNSPLHF | TGTGCCTGGAGTGTCCGGGCCTTTAATTCACCCCTCCACTTT
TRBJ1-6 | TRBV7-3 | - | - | CASSLTGDIFSPLHF | TGTGCCAGCAGCTTGACGGGGGACATCTTTTCACCCCTCCACTTT
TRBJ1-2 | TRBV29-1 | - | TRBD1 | CSVLGRGGLRSGIAGYGYTF | TGCAGCGTTTTAGGTCGAGGGGGCCTACGCTCGGGGATTGCGGGGTATGGCTACACCTTC
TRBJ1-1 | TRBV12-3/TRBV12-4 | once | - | CASSFRPSIEAFF | TGTGCCAGCAGTTTCAGGCCGTCTATTGAAGCTTTCTTT
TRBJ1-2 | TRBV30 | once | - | CAWSPRGGAYGYTF | TGTGCCTGGAGTCCCCGGGGAGGGGCCTATGGCTACACCTTC
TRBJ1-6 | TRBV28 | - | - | CASRGVGSPLHF | TGTGCCAGCCGAGGGGTTGGTTCACCCCTCCACTTT
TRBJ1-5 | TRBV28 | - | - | CASSRDRTLSNQPQHF | TGTGCCAGCAGCCGCGACAGAACCCTTAGCAATCAGCCCCAGCATTTT
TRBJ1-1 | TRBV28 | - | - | CASSLGHKNTEAFF | TGTGCCAGCAGTTTGGGACACAAGAACACTGAAGCTTTCTTT
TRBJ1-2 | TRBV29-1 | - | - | CSVVAWGYGYTF | TGCAGCGTCGTGGCATGGGGCTATGGCTACACCTTC
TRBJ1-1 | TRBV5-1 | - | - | CASSLTGSIRTGEAFF | TGCGCCAGCAGCTTAACAGGTTCTATCCGAACGGGTGAAGCTTTCTTT
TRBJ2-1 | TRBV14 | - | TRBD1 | CASSQMVNRGEQFF | TGTGCCAGCAGCCAGATGGTAAACAGGGGGGAGCAGTTCTTC
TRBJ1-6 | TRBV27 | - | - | CASSLIPPRGSPLHF | TGTGCCAGCAGTTTAATACCCCCTCGGGGCTCACCCCTCCACTTT
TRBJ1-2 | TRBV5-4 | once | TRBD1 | CASSLDREHGYTF | TGTGCCAGCAGCCTAGACAGGGAGCATGGCTACACCTTC
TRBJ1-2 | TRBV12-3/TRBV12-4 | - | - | CASSVEGYGYTF | TGTGCCAGCAGCGTGGAGGGCTATGGCTACACCTTC
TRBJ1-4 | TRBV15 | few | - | CATSRDRDEKLFF | TGTGCCACCAGCAGAGACAGGGATGAAAAACTGTTTTTT
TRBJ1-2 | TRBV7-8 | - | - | CASSHPSAGLYGYTF | TGTGCCAGCAGCCACCCGTCGGCCGGCCTCTATGGCTACACCTTC
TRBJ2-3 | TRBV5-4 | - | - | CASSYTGGRTDTQYF | TGTGCCAGCAGCTATACGGGGGGCCGCACAGATACGCAGTATTTT
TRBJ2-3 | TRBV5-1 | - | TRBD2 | CASSSGLAGTDTQYF | TGCGCCAGCAGCTCAGGACTAGCGGGGACAGATACGCAGTATTTT
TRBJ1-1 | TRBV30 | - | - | CAWSRLGIESTEAFF | TGTGCCTGGAGTAGACTAGGGATTGAGAGCACTGAAGCTTTCTTT
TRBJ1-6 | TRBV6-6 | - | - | CASTTEFNSPLHF | TGTGCCAGCACCACAGAGTTTAATTCACCCCTCCACTTT
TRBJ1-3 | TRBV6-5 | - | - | CASRKDMWVNTIYF | TGTGCCAGTCGGAAGGATATGTGGGTGAACACCATATATTTT
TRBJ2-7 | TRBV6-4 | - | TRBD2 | CASSRGTRSLEQYF | TGTGCCAGCAGTAGGGGGACTAGGAGTCTCGAGCAGTACTTC
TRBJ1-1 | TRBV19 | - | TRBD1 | CASNGDRGNTEAFF | TGTGCCAGTAATGGCGACAGGGGTAACACTGAAGCTTTCTTT
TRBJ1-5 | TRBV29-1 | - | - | CSVQGSNQPQHF | TGCAGCGTTCAGGGGTCCAATCAGCCCCAGCATTTT